The 13 T cell receptor beta chains below were found in one sample sequenced in a study of T cell repertoires in cytomegalovirus infection. TCRdb processed the reads anew with MiXCR; each CDR3 protein has one entry. Of roughly 230,000 distinct CDR3 sequences listed, roughly 22% are singletons. The source material was CD8+ T cells from PBMCs. These receptors originate from a human donor in good health (CMV status not recorded). Some clones in this sample may be carry-over from other donors' samples.

The DNA for the CDR3 is TGCAGTGCGAACTCCTACCCGGGACCCAGAAATCAGCCCCAGCATTTT. It encodes CSANSYPGPRNQPQHF. V is TRBV20-1 and J is TRBJ1-5, with D tentatively TRBD1 (5 bases). Germline V gene data show CDR1 as DFQATT and CDR2 as SNEGSKA (reference sequence). V dropped 6 bases and J dropped 4 bases, with 22 bases sitting between them. The CDR3 length is 16 residues.

At least ten counts were recorded for this clonotype. The chain recombines TRBV28 with TRBJ2-1, with 16 bases that match TRBD2. With V trimmed by 6 bases and J by 2 bases, 4 bases remained unmatched. From germline, CDR1 is MDHEN and CDR2 SYDVKM. This CDR3 has 17 residues. Here the CDR3 DNA reads TGTGCCAGCAGAACCGGGACTAGCGGGGGGGCCTACAATGAGCAGTTCTTC. It specifies CASRTGTSGGAYNEQFF.

This clonotype was seen at least ten times. J is TRBJ1-1 and V is TRBV10-3; D uncertain. The CDR3 spans 15 residues. Trimming pared 0 bases from V and 1 base from J, leaving 9 bases between. Per germline, CDR1 ENHRY and CDR2 SYGVKD. The CDR3 loop reads CAISESMDGNTEAFF. The CDR3 nucleotides are TGTGCCATCAGTGAGTCAATGGACGGGAACACTGAAGCTTTCTTT.

This clonotype was picked up many times. J is TRBJ2-7 and V is TRBV7-2; either TRBD1 or TRBD2 may supply D (6 bases each). CDR3 length: 15 residues. Trimming removed 4 bases from V and 3 bases from J, with 16 bases in between. Germline V gene lookup returns CDR1 SGHTA and CDR2 FQGNSA. The CDR3 nucleotides are TGTGCCAGCAGCTACGGGGCGGGACACCTCTACGAGCAGTACTTC. Protein product: CASSYGAGHLYEQYF.

This clonotype appeared a few times. The chain uses TRBV20-1 and TRBJ2-3; TRBD2 is a possible D gene (6 bases). CDR1 is DFQATT, CDR2 SNEGSKA, per germline (reference sequence). The CDR3 runs 16 residues. V lost 4 bases and J lost 5, with 22 bases in between. The CDR3 reads CSATRSIAVMGDTQYF. For the CDR3, the DNA is TGCAGTGCTACCAGAAGCATAGCGGTTATGGGAGATACGCAGTATTTT.

The chain joins TRBV7-2 to TRBJ1-3; D uncertain. V was shortened by 5 bases and J by 7 bases, with 15 bases between the two germline ends. The CDR3 covers 14 residues. Germline-derived CDR1 and CDR2 are SGHTA and FQGNSA. In DNA, the CDR3 is TGTGCCAGCAGCGCGGAATTTAGGCCGAACACCATATATTTT. Amino acid sequence: CASSAEFRPNTIYF.

The rearrangement links TRBV5-6 to TRBJ2-1; D is ambiguous. The V end lost 4 bases, the J end lost 2 bases, and 19 bases lay between the germline ends. The germline gives CDR1 SGHDT, CDR2 YYEEEE. The CDR3 is 17 residues long. The CDR3 protein is CASSPLPFAETYNEQFF. CDR3 in DNA: TGTGCCAGCAGCCCCCTACCCTTTGCCGAAACCTACAATGAGCAGTTCTTC.

This clonotype has only a few counts. The chain recombines TRBV7-6 with TRBJ1-1; weak D call: TRBD1 (5 bases). The ends were cut back, 5 bases at V and 0 bases at J, with 10 bases in the middle. Germline V gene lookup returns CDR1 SGHVS and CDR2 FNYEAQ. The CDR3 sequence is 14 residues long. CDR3 sequence reads: CASSPRDMNTEAFF. In DNA, the CDR3 is TGTGCCAGCAGCCCCAGGGATATGAACACTGAAGCTTTCTTT.

The chain employs TRBV11-2 and TRBJ2-7, with D possibly being TRBD2 (6 bases). The CDR3 spans 14 residues. Trimming stripped 1 base from V and 3 bases from J, with 10 bases between. Germline V CDR1 and CDR2: SGHAT, FQNNGV. In DNA, the CDR3 is TGTGCCAGCAGCTTAGGACTAGGCTACTACGAGCAGTACTTC. It codes for CASSLGLGYYEQYF.

This clonotype has more than one count but fewer than ten. DNA of the CDR3: TGTGCCAGCAGCCCCACAGGTGGGGGTTCACCCCTCCACTTT. This encodes CASSPTGGGSPLHF. The chain carries TRBV7-9 and TRBJ1-6; D might be TRBD1 (5 bases). Germline V CDR1 and CDR2: SEHNR, FQNEAQ (reference sequence). The CDR3 has 14 amino acids. V lost 5 bases, J lost 9 bases, and 14 bases lay in between. The variable domain in full, with the rest retrieved from reference TRBV7-9 and TRBJ1-6, is DTGVSQNPRHKITKRGQNVTFRCDPISEHNRLYWYRQTLGQGPEFLTYFQNEAQLEKSRLLSDRFSAERPKGSFSTLEIQRTEQGDSAMYLCASSPTGGGSPLHFGNGTRLTVT.

There are a few counts of this clonotype. This chain connects TRBV28 to TRBJ2-7; D unclear. The germline V gene encodes CDR1 MDHEN and CDR2 SYDVKM. V was pared by 5 bases and J by 6 bases, with 14 bases between. The length of the CDR3 is 13 residues. As DNA, the CDR3 is TGTGCCAGCAGTCCATCGACCCTTCGCGAGCAGTACTTC. Its protein product is CASSPSTLREQYF.

There are many counts of this clonotype. This chain joins TRBV28 and TRBJ1-2, with D uncertain. The V end was cut by 5 bases, the J end by 0 bases, with 7 bases between. The CDR3 is made up of 13 amino acids. Germline V CDR1 and CDR2: MDHEN, SYDVKM. CDR3 in DNA: TGTGCCAGCAGTGCCGGGACTAACTATGGCTACACCTTC. Residues: CASSAGTNYGYTF.

Worth noting for this clonotype: A much larger clonotype is one base distant, so this may be a read error. The chain joins TRBV12-3 or TRBV12-4 to TRBJ2-7, with 7 bases identical to TRBD1. CDR3 length equals 17 residues. Here the CDR3 reads CASGLKFHRGVTYEQYF. The CDR3 nucleotides are TGTGCCAGCGGTTTAAAATTCCACAGGGGAGTAACCTACGAGCAGTACTTC.